This entry lists 27 T cell receptor beta chains sequenced from one sample in a study of blood T cell repertoires in COVID-19. Sequencing used immunoSEQ multiplex PCR; TCRdb keeps in-frame clones, though not all of them. Counted here are 150,000 to 200,000 clones, 75% to 80% occurring once; the ten biggest clones make up 26%. The sample was peripheral blood. All receptors come from a woman aged 65 to 85 with acute or convalescent COVID-19.

A few counts support this clone. The same CDR3 is also encoded by other DNA sequences in this sample. The chain joins TRBV5-1 to TRBJ2-7; no clear D. This CDR3 contains 12 residues. The germline gives CDR1 SGHRS, CDR2 YFSETQ. Trimming left V 0 bases short and J 2 bases short, with 3 bases between. This CDR3 is CASSLGAYEQYF. CDR3 sequence (DNA): TGCGCCAGCAGCTTGGGCGCCTACGAGCAGTACTTC. The variable domain in full, completed from reference TRBV5-1 and TRBJ2-7, reads KAGVTQTPRYLIKTRGQQVTLSCSPISGHRSVSWYQQTPGQGLQFLFEYFSETQRNKGNFPGRFSGRQFSNSRSEMNVSTLELGDSALYLCASSLGAYEQYFGPGTRLTVT.

The chain uses TRBV11-2 and TRBJ2-3; a weak D match, TRBD2 (5 bases). V lost 4 bases, J lost 0 bases, and 11 bases lay in between. The germline V gene has CDR1 SGHAT and CDR2 FQNNGV. This CDR3 is built from 15 residues. CDR3: CASSSSGTSTDTQYF. The CDR3 DNA reads as TGTGCCAGCAGCTCGAGCGGAACTAGCACAGATACGCAGTATTTT.

CDR3 sequence reads: CASSLAGEPNEQFF. The CDR3, as DNA: TGTGCCAGCAGCTTAGCGGGAGAACCCAATGAGCAGTTCTTC. The chain uses TRBV11-2 and TRBJ2-1; the D gene is possibly TRBD2 (6 bases). This CDR3 has 14 amino acids. Trimming took off 1 base at V and 6 bases at J, with 10 bases between the two ends. CDR1 is SGHAT, CDR2 FQNNGV, per germline.

This clone has more than one count but fewer than ten. V gene TRBV21-1 combines with J gene TRBJ2-3; the table's D call, TRBD2, has no DNA check behind it. TRBV21-1 is recorded as a pseudogene. This CDR3 is built from 16 residues. The CDR3 nucleotides are TGTGCCAGCAGCAACGTTGAGGGTTTTAGCACAGATACGCAGTATTTT. This encodes CASSNVEGFSTDTQYF.

This clone was observed many times. This rearrangement joins TRBV5-1 to TRBJ2-3; TRBD2 agrees at 9 bases. J gave up 2 bases and V 0 bases, and 16 bases lay outside the gene matches. The CDR3 covers 20 residues. Per germline, CDR1 SGHRS and CDR2 YFSETQ. The DNA of the CDR3 is TGCGCCAGCAGCTTGGGTATTCGGCGGGCTAGCGGGAAGAACACAGATACGCAGTATTTT. Translation: CASSLGIRRASGKNTDTQYF.

This clone was counted between two and nine times. The chain recombines TRBV19 with TRBJ2-7; 7 bases are shared with TRBD2. CDR3 length: 15 residues. CDR1 and CDR2 (germline): LNHDA, SQIVND (reference sequence). V lost 3 bases and J lost 3; bases outside the gene matches: 8. CDR3: CASSISSGQHYEQYF. In DNA form, the CDR3 reads TGTGCCAGTAGTATCTCTAGCGGACAACACTACGAGCAGTACTTC.

The chain is built from TRBV12-1 and TRBJ2-2; TRBD1 is taken as the D call from the table, unchecked against the DNA. TRBV12-1 counts as a pseudogene. There are 15 residues in the CDR3. CDR3 region: CASSFKGQNTGELFF. In nucleotides, the CDR3 is TGTGCCAGCAGCTTTAAGGGACAGAACACCGGGGAGCTGTTTTTT.

This clone was observed a few times. Here the CDR3 DNA reads TGTGCCAGCGGTCTAGGGAGTTGGACCGGGGAGCTGTTTTTT. Amino acids: CASGLGSWTGELFF. This chain joins TRBV2 and TRBJ2-2; possible D gene TRBD2, 5 bases. The germline CDR1 and CDR2 sequences are SNHLY and FYNNEI. The CDR3 is 14 amino acids. Trimming stripped 8 bases from V and 5 bases from J, with 15 bases between.

This clone was counted once. The chain links TRBV10-3 to TRBJ1-6; D might be TRBD1 (5 bases). This CDR3 contains 14 residues. CDR1 is ENHRY, CDR2 SYGVKD, per germline. V lost 10 bases, J lost 7 bases, and 17 bases lay in between. CDR3 protein: CATALSGTNSPLHF. Written as DNA, the CDR3 is TGTGCCACCGCCTTGAGCGGGACCAATTCACCCCTCCACTTT.

This sequence joins TRBV5-6 and TRBJ1-2, with 8 bases matching TRBD1. CDR1 and CDR2 (germline): SGHDT, YYEEEE. V gave up 4 bases and J gave up 4 bases; unmatched junction bases: 9. The CDR3 is made up of 15 amino acids. This CDR3 reads CASSRDRGVGYGYTF. CDR3 DNA: TGTGCCAGCAGCCGAGACAGGGGAGTTGGCTATGGCTACACCTTC. Combining the CDR3 with reference TRBV5-6 and TRBJ1-2 gives the whole variable domain DAGVTQSPTHLIKTRGQQVTLRCSPKSGHDTVSWYQQALGQGPQFIFQYYEEEERQRGNFPDRFSGHQFPNYSSELNVNALLLGDSALYLCASSRDRGVGYGYTFGSGTRLTVV.

V and J are TRBV4-1 and TRBJ2-5, with 8 nucleotides matching TRBD2. CDR3 length equals 16 residues. V was pared by 1 base and J by 4 bases, with 8 bases of the junction left unmatched. Germline assignment: CDR1 MGHRA and CDR2 YSYEKL. The CDR3 DNA is TGCGCCAGCAGCCAAGCTGCCCCAGCGGGAGCAGAGACCCAGTACTTC. Translating it yields CASSQAAPAGAETQYF.

This sequence joins TRBV30 and TRBJ1-6, with D unresolved. The CDR3 has 13 residues. CDR1 is GTSNPN, CDR2 SVGIG, per germline (reference sequence). The ends were cut back, 1 base at V and 7 bases at J, with 8 bases in the middle. The CDR3 DNA sequence: TGTGCCTGGAGTGGACAAGAAAATTCACCCCTCCACTTT. Protein: CAWSGQENSPLHF. Looking up the rest from reference TRBV30 and TRBJ1-6 gives the full variable domain: SQTIHQWPATLVQPVGSPLSLECTVEGTSNPNLYWYRQAAGRGLQLLFYSVGIGQISSEVPQNLSASRPQDRQFILSSKKLLLSDSGFYLCAWSGQENSPLHFGNGTRLTVT.

This clone has more than one count but fewer than ten. The rearrangement links TRBV19 to TRBJ2-7, with 13 nucleotides matching TRBD2. CDR3 length: 16 residues. The germline V gene has CDR1 LNHDA and CDR2 SQIVND (reference sequence). J gave up 3 bases and V 5 bases, and 7 bases lay outside the gene matches. In DNA, the CDR3 is TGTGCCAGTAGTCTAAATCGACTAGCGGGAGGCTACGAGCAGTACTTC. Translated, it gives CASSLNRLAGGYEQYF.

The rearrangement links TRBV6-6 to TRBJ1-5; tentatively, D is TRBD1 (6 bases). With 7 bases removed from V and 4 bases from J, the gap between germline ends came to 14 bases. Per germline, CDR1 MNHNY and CDR2 SVGAGI (reference sequence). This CDR3 is 14 amino acids long. The CDR3 reads CASTKGGGNQPQHF. In nucleotides, the CDR3 is TGTGCCAGCACTAAAGGGGGAGGGAATCAGCCCCAGCATTTT.

There are a few counts of this clone. This sequence joins TRBV19 and TRBJ1-3; D is uncertain. Germline values: CDR1 LNHDA, CDR2 SQIVND (reference sequence). The CDR3 consists of 14 residues. Trimming removed 3 bases at V and 1 base at J, with 7 bases between. CDR3 in amino acids: CASSIRLSGNTIYF. CDR3 coding DNA: TGTGCCAGTAGTATTCGGTTGTCTGGAAACACCATATATTTT.

V gene TRBV3-1 (or the pseudogene TRBV3-2) combines with J gene TRBJ2-7; 7 bases are shared with TRBD2. Germline values: CDR1 LGHDT, CDR2 YNNKEL (reference sequence). CDR3 size: 15 residues. Trimming cost V 8 bases and J 1 base; bases outside gene matches: 11. Here the CDR3 reads CASAAPQAGSYEQYF. The CDR3 nucleotides read TGTGCCAGCGCCGCGCCCCAAGCGGGGTCCTACGAGCAGTACTTC.

The chain has TRBV6-5 and TRBJ2-3; 9 positions agree with TRBD2. Germline trimming cut 2 bases from V and 6 bases from J; bases unmatched to any gene: 3. Germline CDR1 and CDR2: MNHEY and SVGAGI. The CDR3 extends over 14 amino acids. CDR3 residues: CASSYLAGTDTQYF. The CDR3 DNA follows: TGTGCCAGCAGTTACCTAGCGGGGACGGATACGCAGTATTTT.

This clone has more than one count but fewer than ten. The chain recombines TRBV7-2 with TRBJ1-1; D unresolved. Trimming pared 3 bases from V and 2 bases from J, leaving 4 bases between. CDR3 size: 12 residues. Germline V lookup: CDR1 SGHTA, CDR2 FQGNSA. The CDR3 loop is CASSFINTEAFF. The CDR3 DNA follows: TGTGCCAGCAGCTTCATTAACACTGAAGCTTTCTTT.

V is TRBV5-8 and J is TRBJ1-6, with D possibly matching TRBD1 (6 bases). The V gene's germline CDR1 is SGHTS and CDR2 YDEGEE. V lost 7 bases to trimming and J lost 7 bases, with 15 bases between them. The CDR3 spans 14 residues. CDR3 in amino acids: CASFSTGWNSPLHF. The CDR3, as DNA: TGTGCCAGCTTCTCGACAGGTTGGAATTCACCCCTCCACTTT.

This chain connects TRBV5-1 to TRBJ1-4; 9 bases are shared with TRBD1. Germline V gives CDR1 SGHRS, CDR2 YFSETQ. With 6 bases clipped from V and 4 bases from J, the junction kept 4 bases outside the gene matches. CDR3 length: 14 amino acids. CDR3 amino acids: CASTQTGGNEKLFF. CDR3 coding DNA: TGCGCCAGCACCCAGACAGGGGGTAATGAAAAACTGTTTTTT.

This rearrangement joins TRBV7-9 to TRBJ1-6; D gene unclear. Trimming took off 7 bases at V and 7 bases at J, with 17 bases between the two ends. The CDR3 spans 15 residues. Germline V gene lookup returns CDR1 SEHNR and CDR2 FQNEAQ (reference sequence). Here the CDR3 reads CASTDSLAGNSPLHF. In DNA form, the CDR3 reads TGTGCCAGCACCGACTCGCTTGCGGGGAATTCACCCCTCCACTTT.

The chain couples TRBV30 to TRBJ2-4, with 8 bases aligning to TRBD1. This CDR3 is 11 amino acids long. With V trimmed by 8 bases and J by 8 bases, 5 bases remained unmatched. Germline CDR1 GTSNPN, CDR2 SVGIG (reference sequence). This chain's CDR3 is CAAQGADIQYF. CDR3 DNA sequence: TGTGCCGCCCAGGGGGCTGACATTCAGTACTTC.

The chain joins TRBV19 to TRBJ2-2; 8 nucleotides match TRBD2. CDR1 and CDR2 from the germline V gene are LNHDA and SQIVND (reference sequence). The CDR3 runs to 17 residues. Trimming took 0 bases from V and 0 from J; bases not matched to a gene: 3. CDR3 sequence (DNA): TGTGCCAGTAGTATAGATCTAGCGGGTACGAACACCGGGGAGCTGTTTTTT. Protein: CASSIDLAGTNTGELFF. Looking up the rest from reference TRBV19 and TRBJ2-2 gives the full variable domain: DGGITQSPKYLFRKEGQNVTLSCEQNLNHDAMYWYRQDPGQGLRLIYYSQIVNDFQKGDIAEGYSVSREKKESFPLTVTSAQKNPTAFYLCASSIDLAGTNTGELFFGEGSRLTVL.

V is TRBV9 and J is TRBJ2-2; D gene ambiguous. The CDR3 covers 15 residues. The V end was cut by 3 bases, the J end by 0 bases, with 9 bases between. Per germline, CDR1 SGDLS and CDR2 YYNGEE. The CDR3 DNA reads as TGTGCCAGCAGCGGTAGCCAGACGAACACCGGGGAGCTGTTTTTT. It encodes CASSGSQTNTGELFF.

J is TRBJ2-7 and V is TRBV7-2; 8 bases line up with TRBD2. The V and J ends lost 1 base and 5 bases, in that order; junction bases with no gene match: 7. The CDR3 spans 15 residues. CDR1 is SGHTA, CDR2 FQGNSA, per germline. CDR3 amino acids: CASSLVAGGLHEQYF. Here the CDR3 DNA reads TGTGCCAGCAGCTTAGTTGCGGGAGGCCTGCACGAGCAGTACTTC.

The chain is built from TRBV24-1 and TRBJ1-3, with D unclear. This CDR3 has 16 residues. Trimming cost V 4 bases and J 0 bases, with 12 bases left between them. The germline gives CDR1 KGHDR, CDR2 SFDVKD. Here the CDR3 DNA reads TGTGCCACCAGTGACACCAGACGGGGCTCTGGAAACACCATATATTTT. This encodes CATSDTRRGSGNTIYF.

This clone was counted between two and nine times. The chain links TRBV5-1 to TRBJ2-1; 7 bases line up with TRBD2. The CDR3 is 15 amino acids. Germline loops: CDR1 SGHRS, CDR2 YFSETQ. V lost 3 bases to trimming and J lost 5 bases; unmatched junction nucleotides: 8. CDR3 region: CASSWAAGANNEQFF. Written as DNA, the CDR3 is TGCGCCAGCAGCTGGGCGGCGGGAGCCAACAATGAGCAGTTCTTC.